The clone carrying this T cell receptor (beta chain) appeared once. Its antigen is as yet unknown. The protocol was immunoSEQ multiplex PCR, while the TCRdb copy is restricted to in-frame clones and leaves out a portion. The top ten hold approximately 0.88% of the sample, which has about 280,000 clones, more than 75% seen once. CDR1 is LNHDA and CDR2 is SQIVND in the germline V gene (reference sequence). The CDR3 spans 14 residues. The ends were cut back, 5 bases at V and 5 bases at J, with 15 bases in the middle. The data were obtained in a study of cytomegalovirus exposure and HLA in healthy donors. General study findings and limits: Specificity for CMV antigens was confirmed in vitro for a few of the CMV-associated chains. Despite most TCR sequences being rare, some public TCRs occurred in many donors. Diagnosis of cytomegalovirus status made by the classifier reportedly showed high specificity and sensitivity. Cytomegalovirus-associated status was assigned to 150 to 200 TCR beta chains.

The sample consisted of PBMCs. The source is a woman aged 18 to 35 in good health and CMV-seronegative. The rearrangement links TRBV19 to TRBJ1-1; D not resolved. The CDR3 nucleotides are TGTGCCAGTAGTTCCACGAAGGGAGAGACTGAAGCTTTCTTT. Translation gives CASSSTKGETEAFF.